Listed below are T cell receptor beta chains from one sample, sequenced in a study of CD8 T cells in Susac syndrome. TCRdb re-called the immunoSEQ multiplex PCR reads with MiXCR, one entry per CDR3 protein. The sample lists around 230,000 distinct CDR3 sequences, about 95% seen once, with 0.085% to 0.1% in the top ten. The sample consisted of CD4+ T cells from PBMCs. Receptors were obtained from a human donor with multiple sclerosis. CDR3s include the opening cysteine and the closing phenylalanine or tryptophan. The order of the fields is CDR3 protein, J gene, D gene, CDR3 length, V gene. D genes are given only for firm matches.

CDR3 protein: CASRTGRITDTQYF
J gene: TRBJ2-3
D gene: TRBD1
CDR3 length: 14
V gene: TRBV19

CDR3 protein: CASSIRTGGPYEQYF
J gene: TRBJ2-7
D gene: TRBD1
CDR3 length: 15
V gene: TRBV19

CDR3 protein: CASSYIDARGQGEAFF
J gene: TRBJ1-1
D gene: TRBD1
CDR3 length: 16
V gene: TRBV6-5

CDR3 protein: CSVGWSGRDTQYF
J gene: TRBJ2-3
D gene: TRBD2
CDR3 length: 13
V gene: TRBV29-1

CDR3 protein: CASGGTSLGETQYF
J gene: TRBJ2-5
D gene: .
CDR3 length: 14
V gene: TRBV5-1

CDR3 protein: CAAGGGYTF
J gene: TRBJ1-2
D gene: .
CDR3 length: 9
V gene: TRBV7-9

CDR3 protein: CSGSAYQETQYF
J gene: TRBJ2-5
D gene: .
CDR3 length: 12
V gene: TRBV29-1

CDR3 protein: CASSTRWSTGELFF
J gene: TRBJ2-2
D gene: .
CDR3 length: 14
V gene: TRBV28

CDR3 protein: CASSLTQGDAEKLFF
J gene: TRBJ1-4
D gene: .
CDR3 length: 15
V gene: TRBV4-2

CDR3 protein: CASSLGGGRAEHSYEQYF
J gene: TRBJ2-7
D gene: .
CDR3 length: 18
V gene: TRBV11-2

CDR3 protein: CASSRDRGESYTF
J gene: TRBJ1-2
D gene: TRBD1
CDR3 length: 13
V gene: TRBV7-8

CDR3 protein: CASSEKEGLGTEAFF
J gene: TRBJ1-1
D gene: .
CDR3 length: 15
V gene: TRBV5-1

CDR3 protein: CSARGINYGYTF
J gene: TRBJ1-2
D gene: .
CDR3 length: 12
V gene: TRBV20-1

CDR3 protein: CSARLETQYF
J gene: TRBJ2-5
D gene: .
CDR3 length: 10
V gene: TRBV20-1

CDR3 protein: CSVCARGPSYEQYF
J gene: TRBJ2-7
D gene: .
CDR3 length: 14
V gene: TRBV29-1

CDR3 protein: CASSLGGSGANVLTF
J gene: TRBJ2-6
D gene: .
CDR3 length: 15
V gene: TRBV5-1

CDR3 protein: CASSQDFGLGMDEQFF
J gene: TRBJ2-1
D gene: TRBD2
CDR3 length: 16
V gene: TRBV3-1

CDR3 protein: CSASDRVQRNEQFF
J gene: TRBJ2-1
D gene: TRBD1
CDR3 length: 14
V gene: TRBV20-1

CDR3 protein: CSVQGTSGREHTQYF
J gene: TRBJ2-3
D gene: TRBD2
CDR3 length: 15
V gene: TRBV29-1

CDR3 protein: CAASGGEYGYTF
J gene: TRBJ1-2
D gene: .
CDR3 length: 12
V gene: TRBV12-3/TRBV12-4

CDR3 protein: CASTSGQGQLTSYEQYF
J gene: TRBJ2-7
D gene: TRBD1
CDR3 length: 17
V gene: TRBV10-2

CDR3 protein: CASSLMGSTEAFF
J gene: TRBJ1-1
D gene: .
CDR3 length: 13
V gene: TRBV5-4

CDR3 protein: CASSWGGSGDNEQFF
J gene: TRBJ2-1
D gene: .
CDR3 length: 15
V gene: TRBV5-1

CDR3 protein: CASSPPAAGADTQYF
J gene: TRBJ2-3
D gene: .
CDR3 length: 15
V gene: TRBV18

CDR3 protein: CASSDGQGLSTDTQYF
J gene: TRBJ2-3
D gene: TRBD1
CDR3 length: 16
V gene: TRBV25-1

CDR3 protein: CASSPGTANTEAFF
J gene: TRBJ1-1
D gene: TRBD1
CDR3 length: 14
V gene: TRBV5-1

CDR3 protein: CASSPLPDDTDTQYF
J gene: TRBJ2-3
D gene: .
CDR3 length: 15
V gene: TRBV18

CDR3 protein: CASSLSYSYEQYF
J gene: TRBJ2-7
D gene: .
CDR3 length: 13
V gene: TRBV28

CDR3 protein: CAIRGTASTDTQYF
J gene: TRBJ2-3
D gene: .
CDR3 length: 14
V gene: TRBV10-3

CDR3 protein: CSAAMTSGSIYEQYF
J gene: TRBJ2-7
D gene: TRBD2
CDR3 length: 15
V gene: TRBV20-1

CDR3 protein: CASSGGDKFSQNIQYF
J gene: TRBJ2-4
D gene: .
CDR3 length: 16
V gene: TRBV9

CDR3 protein: CASSKGLGYTF
J gene: TRBJ1-2
D gene: .
CDR3 length: 11
V gene: TRBV25-1

CDR3 protein: CASSPFWGRSNYGYTF
J gene: TRBJ1-2
D gene: .
CDR3 length: 16
V gene: TRBV18

CDR3 protein: CASTRQEETQYF
J gene: TRBJ2-5
D gene: .
CDR3 length: 12
V gene: TRBV28